The 13 T cell receptor beta chains given below trace back to one sample, sequenced in a study of human T cells and chemical hapten exposure. Time point denoted: pre-sensitization, week 0. Treatment defined: therapeutic diphenylcyclopropenone sensitization with weekly scalp DPC. A single record per CDR3 protein comes from TCRdb applying MiXCR to the RACE reads. The table lists 150,000 to 200,000 distinct CDR3 sequences, under 35% of them singletons. The source was whole blood, collected in connection with sensitization to the hapten diphenylcyclopropenone (DPC). Receptors were obtained from a woman in her thirties with alopecia areata. Some clones in this sample may be carry-over from other donors' samples.

The J gene is TRBJ2-7, the V gene TRBV10-3; 7 positions match TRBD1. The CDR3 totals 15 residues. Unmatched junction bases numbered 12, after V lost 7 bases and J lost 3 bases. Per germline, CDR1 ENHRY and CDR2 SYGVKD. The DNA for the CDR3 is TGTGCCATCAAGTCAGGGACAGACACCTTCTACGAGCAGTACTTC. It yields the protein CAIKSGTDTFYEQYF.

There are a few counts of this clonotype. The chain uses TRBV6-1 and TRBJ2-1; a possible D gene is TRBD2 (7 bases). V gave up 7 bases and J gave up 4 bases, with 17 bases separating them. The CDR3 totals 15 residues. Germline lookup yields CDR1 MNHNS and CDR2 SASEGT. The CDR3 here is CASIGGGGRYNEQFF. CDR3 in DNA: TGTGCCAGCATCGGGGGAGGGGGACGTTACAATGAGCAGTTCTTC.

The chain has TRBV4-3 and TRBJ1-6, with D hard to call. Germline CDR1 is LGHNA and CDR2 is YSLEER. Trimming removed 3 bases from V and 9 bases from J, with 15 bases in between. CDR3 length: 15 amino acids. The CDR3 loop is CASSQSRASLSPLHF. The CDR3 region has the DNA TGCGCCAGCAGCCAGTCACGGGCTTCGCTTTCACCCCTCCACTTT.

The J gene is TRBJ2-7, the V gene TRBV5-1, with D perhaps TRBD2 (6 bases). V shed 0 bases and J shed 2 bases, with 12 bases lying between them. This CDR3 has 15 amino acids. Germline V CDR1 and CDR2: SGHRS, YFSETQ. CDR3 DNA sequence: TGCGCCAGCAGCTTGGCCGGGAGACAGACCTACGAGCAGTACTTC. This gives the protein CASSLAGRQTYEQYF. Based on the CDR3 plus reference TRBV5-1 and TRBJ2-7, the full variable domain is KAGVTQTPRYLIKTRGQQVTLSCSPISGHRSVSWYQQTPGQGLQFLFEYFSETQRNKGNFPGRFSGRQFSNSRSEMNVSTLELGDSALYLCASSLAGRQTYEQYFGPGTRLTVT.

The rearrangement links TRBV29-1 to TRBJ2-3; a possible D gene is TRBD1 (7 bases). Germline values: CDR1 SQVTM, CDR2 ANQGSEA. The CDR3 runs 12 residues. Between the trimmed V and J ends, which lost 7 bases and 7 bases, there was a span of 15 bases. Written as DNA, the CDR3 is TGCAGCGCAGGGGGTGCGGGGAATACGCAGTATTTT. As protein: CSAGGAGNTQYF.

This clonotype was seen a handful of times. This chain uses TRBV5-1 with TRBJ1-2; D gene unclear. CDR1 and CDR2 from the germline V gene are SGHRS and YFSETQ. There are 13 residues in the CDR3. The V end was cut by 2 bases, the J end by 4 bases, with 9 bases between. CDR3 sequence reads: CASSFDKTYGYTF. The CDR3 nucleotides read TGCGCCAGCAGCTTCGACAAGACCTATGGCTACACCTTC.

Only a few counts were recorded for this clonotype. V is TRBV20-1 and J is TRBJ2-7; D tentatively fits TRBD1 or TRBD2 (6 bases each). Looked up from germline, CDR1 is DFQATT and CDR2 is SNEGSKA (reference sequence). CDR3 length: 13 residues. The V gene lost 7 bases and the J gene lost 0 bases, with 13 bases spanning the gap. DNA of the CDR3: TGCAGTGTTCGAGGGGGGACCTCCTACGAGCAGTACTTC. Residues: CSVRGGTSYEQYF.

This sequence joins TRBV27 and TRBJ1-1; D is undetermined. The CDR3 runs to 15 residues. The V gene lost 7 bases and the J gene lost 1 base, with 16 bases spanning the gap. Germline V gives CDR1 MNHEY, CDR2 SMNVEV (reference sequence). CDR3 DNA: TGTGCCAGCATATTAACCCCCAGCGGGAACACTGAAGCTTTCTTT. It translates to CASILTPSGNTEAFF.

The chain recombines TRBV29-1 with TRBJ2-5, with D possibly TRBD1 on 7 matching bases. Germline V gene data show CDR1 as SQVTM and CDR2 as ANQGSEA. V gave up 4 bases and J gave up 7 bases, with 16 bases separating them. This CDR3 contains 13 residues. The CDR3 nucleotides are TGCAGCGTTGGACAGGGAGGCCGGGGGACCCAGTACTTC. It codes for CSVGQGGRGTQYF. Together with reference TRBV29-1 and TRBJ2-5, the CDR3 gives the full variable domain: SAVISQKPSRDICQRGTSLTIQCQVDSQVTMMFWYRQQPGQSLTLIATANQGSEATYESGFVIDKFPISRPNLTFSTLTVSNMSPEDSSIYLCSVGQGGRGTQYFGPGTRLLVL.

This chain uses TRBV6-2 or TRBV6-3 with TRBJ2-1, with D uncertain. The CDR3 loop spans 17 amino acids. Trimming left V 6 bases short and J 1 base short, with 19 bases between. Per the germline V gene, CDR1 is MNHEY and CDR2 is SVGEGT. The CDR3 DNA reads TGTGCCAGCAGCGACCCCTCGGGCAGCCGATCCTACAATGAGCAGTTCTTC. This codes for CASSDPSGSRSYNEQFF.

This sequence joins TRBV7-8 and TRBJ1-1, with a weak D call TRBD1 (6 bases). CDR1 is SGHVS and CDR2 is FQNEAQ in the germline V gene. The CDR3 has 14 residues. The ends were cut back, 5 bases at V and 2 bases at J, with 12 bases in the middle. The CDR3 DNA reads as TGTGCCAGCAGCCCCCGGACAGAAAACACTGAAGCTTTCTTT. It translates to CASSPRTENTEAFF.

The V gene is TRBV29-1, the J gene TRBJ1-2; D gene ambiguous. V lost 5 bases to trimming and J lost 3 bases, with 13 bases between them. The CDR3 is 13 residues long. Germline CDR1 SQVTM, CDR2 ANQGSEA. The CDR3 DNA sequence: TGCAGCGTTTTTGGACCTTTGGACTATGGCTACACCTTC. Encoded protein: CSVFGPLDYGYTF.

The sample holds a few counts of this clonotype. V is TRBV30 and J is TRBJ2-7, with a weak D call TRBD1 (5 bases). The germline gives CDR1 GTSNPN, CDR2 SVGIG (reference sequence). V gave up 2 bases and J gave up 2 bases, with 10 bases separating them. This CDR3 comprises 13 residues. The CDR3 nucleotides are TGTGCCTGGAGTCAGGGTGTAGCCTACGAGCAGTACTTC. Translating it yields CAWSQGVAYEQYF.